This TCR beta chain was recovered during a study of blood T cell repertoires in COVID-19. Study information: Sites in the United States, Italy and Spain provided acute and convalescent COVID-19 samples. In each case, the material was cDNA or gDNA derived from T cells, B-cell-depleted T cells, or PBMCs.

Per the original methods: Using reference gene primer amplification, nucleated cell counts were estimated. The assay was immunoSEQ multiplex PCR, and TCRdb's table has in-frame clones only and misses some. That table gives V, J and clone size, and the DNA gave D and trimming. Here the sample spans 60,000 to 85,000 clones, around nine tenths being singletons. Trimming pared 1 base from V and 0 bases from J, leaving 6 bases between. The germline CDR1 and CDR2 sequences are SNHLY and FYNNEI. The CDR3 is 15 amino acids. The rearrangement links TRBV2 to TRBJ1-4; D uncertain. Sequences were obtained from peripheral blood. This clonotype was obtained from a woman older than 75 with active or convalescent COVID-19. The CDR3 bases are TGTGCCAGCAGTGAAGGGCCTGCAACTAATGAAAAACTGTTTTTT. Amino acids: CASSEGPATNEKLFF.